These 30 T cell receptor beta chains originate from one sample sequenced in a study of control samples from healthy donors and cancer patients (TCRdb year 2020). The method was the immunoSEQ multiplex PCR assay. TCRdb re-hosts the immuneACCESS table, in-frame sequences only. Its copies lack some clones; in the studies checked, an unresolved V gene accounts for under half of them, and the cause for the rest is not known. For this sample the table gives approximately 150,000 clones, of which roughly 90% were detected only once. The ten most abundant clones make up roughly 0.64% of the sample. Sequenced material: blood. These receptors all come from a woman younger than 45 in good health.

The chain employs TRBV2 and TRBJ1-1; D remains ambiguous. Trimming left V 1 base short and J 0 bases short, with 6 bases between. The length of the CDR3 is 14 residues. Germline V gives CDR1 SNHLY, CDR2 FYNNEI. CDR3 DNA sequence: TGTGCCAGCAGTGAAGGTTACATGAACACTGAAGCTTTCTTT. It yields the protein CASSEGYMNTEAFF. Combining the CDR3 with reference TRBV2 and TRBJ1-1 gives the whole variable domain EPEVTQTPSHQVTQMGQEVILRCVPISNHLYFYWYRQILGQKVEFLVSFYNNEISEKSEIFDDQFSVERPDGSNFTLKIRSTKLEDSAMYFCASSEGYMNTEAFFGQGTRLTVV.

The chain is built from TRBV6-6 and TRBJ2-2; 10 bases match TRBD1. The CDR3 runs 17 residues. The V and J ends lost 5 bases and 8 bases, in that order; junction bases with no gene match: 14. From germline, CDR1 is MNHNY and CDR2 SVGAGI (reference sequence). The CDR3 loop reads CASSLTGGVGISGELFF. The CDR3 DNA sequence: TGTGCCAGCAGTCTGACAGGGGGCGTTGGAATTTCGGGGGAGCTGTTTTTT.

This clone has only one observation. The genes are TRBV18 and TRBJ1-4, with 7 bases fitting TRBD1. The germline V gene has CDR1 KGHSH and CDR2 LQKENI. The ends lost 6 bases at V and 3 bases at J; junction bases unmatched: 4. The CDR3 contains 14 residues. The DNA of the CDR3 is TGTGCCAGCTCTTGGACAGGCGCTAATGAAAAACTGTTTTTT. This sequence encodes CASSWTGANEKLFF.

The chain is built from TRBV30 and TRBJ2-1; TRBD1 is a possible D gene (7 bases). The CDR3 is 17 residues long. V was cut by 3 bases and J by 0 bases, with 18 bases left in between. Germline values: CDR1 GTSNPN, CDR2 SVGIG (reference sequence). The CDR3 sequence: CAWRGRQGLSSYNEQFF. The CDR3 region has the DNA TGTGCCTGGAGGGGAAGACAGGGACTTTCCTCCTACAATGAGCAGTTCTTC.

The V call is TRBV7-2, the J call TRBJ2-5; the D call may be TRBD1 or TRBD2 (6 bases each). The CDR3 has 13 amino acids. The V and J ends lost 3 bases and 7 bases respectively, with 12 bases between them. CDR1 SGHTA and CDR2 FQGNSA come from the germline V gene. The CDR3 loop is CASSFGGSGTQYF. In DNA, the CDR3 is TGTGCCAGCAGCTTCGGGGGCTCAGGGACCCAGTACTTC.

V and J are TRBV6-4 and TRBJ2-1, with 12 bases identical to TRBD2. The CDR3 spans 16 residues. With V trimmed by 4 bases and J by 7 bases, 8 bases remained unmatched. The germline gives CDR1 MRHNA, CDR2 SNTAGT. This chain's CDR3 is CASSASGLAGLNEQFF. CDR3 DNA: TGTGCCAGCAGTGCATCCGGACTAGCGGGGTTGAATGAGCAGTTCTTC.

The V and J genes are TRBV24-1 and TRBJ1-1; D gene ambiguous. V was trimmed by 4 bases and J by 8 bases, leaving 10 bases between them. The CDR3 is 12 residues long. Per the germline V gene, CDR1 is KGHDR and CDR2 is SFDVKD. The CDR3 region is CATSDPLGEAFF. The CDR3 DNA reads TGTGCCACCAGTGACCCTTTGGGAGAAGCTTTCTTT.

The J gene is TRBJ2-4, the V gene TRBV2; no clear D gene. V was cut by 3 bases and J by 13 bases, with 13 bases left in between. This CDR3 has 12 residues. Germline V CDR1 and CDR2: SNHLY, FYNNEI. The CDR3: CASSDKQLLQYF. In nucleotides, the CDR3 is TGTGCCAGCAGTGATAAACAGTTACTGCAGTACTTC.

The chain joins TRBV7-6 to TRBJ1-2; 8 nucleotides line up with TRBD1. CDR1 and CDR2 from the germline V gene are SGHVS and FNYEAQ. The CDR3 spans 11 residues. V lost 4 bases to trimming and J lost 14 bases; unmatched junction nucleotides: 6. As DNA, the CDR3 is TGTGCCAGCAGCTCGGGACAGGTCCGGACCTTC. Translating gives CASSSGQVRTF.

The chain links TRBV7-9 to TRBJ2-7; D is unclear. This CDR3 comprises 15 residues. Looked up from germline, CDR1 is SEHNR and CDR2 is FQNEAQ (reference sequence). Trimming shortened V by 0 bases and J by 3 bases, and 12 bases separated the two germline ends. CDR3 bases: TGTGCCAGCAGCTTAGCGGTCCAAGCTTTCTACGAGCAGTACTTC. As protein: CASSLAVQAFYEQYF.

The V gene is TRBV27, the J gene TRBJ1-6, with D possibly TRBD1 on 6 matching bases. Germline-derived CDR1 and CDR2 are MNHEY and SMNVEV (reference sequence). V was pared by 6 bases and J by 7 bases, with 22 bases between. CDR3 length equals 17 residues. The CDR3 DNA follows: TGTGCCAGCAGCCTAATCCAACCACAGGGATTGAATTCACCCCTCCACTTT. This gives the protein CASSLIQPQGLNSPLHF.

The CDR3 DNA sequence: TGTGCCAGTAGGGGGACAGAGAAGGCCGGGGAGCTGTTTTTT. It is translated as CASRGTEKAGELFF. The chain links TRBV19 to TRBJ2-2; 7 bases line up with TRBD1. Trimming at V came to 6 bases and at J to 6 bases, leaving 7 bases not matched to a gene. This CDR3 comprises 14 residues. Germline V gives CDR1 LNHDA, CDR2 SQIVND (reference sequence).

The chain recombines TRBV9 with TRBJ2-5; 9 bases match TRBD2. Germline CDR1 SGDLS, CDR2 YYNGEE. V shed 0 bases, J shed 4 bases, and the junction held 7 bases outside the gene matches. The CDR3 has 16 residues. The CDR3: CASSVAAGGPLETQYF. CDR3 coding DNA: TGTGCCAGCAGCGTAGCGGCGGGAGGGCCTTTAGAGACCCAGTACTTC.

The CDR3 is CASTPQETGLFGYTF. The CDR3 coding sequence is TGTGCCAGCACCCCCCAAGAGACAGGTCTTTTTGGCTACACCTTC. This rearrangement joins TRBV7-2 to TRBJ1-2; D is perhaps TRBD1 (6 bases). V lost 7 bases and J lost 7, with 22 bases in between. Looked up from germline, CDR1 is SGHTA and CDR2 is FQGNSA. The CDR3 length is 15 residues.

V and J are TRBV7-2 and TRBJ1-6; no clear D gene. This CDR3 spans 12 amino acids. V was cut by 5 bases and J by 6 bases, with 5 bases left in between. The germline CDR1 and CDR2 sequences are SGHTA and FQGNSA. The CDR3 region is CASSHINSPLHF. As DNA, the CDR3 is TGTGCCAGCAGCCACATTAATTCACCCCTCCACTTT.

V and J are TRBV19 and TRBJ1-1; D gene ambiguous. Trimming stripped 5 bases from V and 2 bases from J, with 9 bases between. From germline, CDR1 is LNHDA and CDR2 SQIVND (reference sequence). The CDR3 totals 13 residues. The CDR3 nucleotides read TGTGCCAGTAGTTCCTGGGGTAACACTGAAGCTTTCTTT. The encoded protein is CASSSWGNTEAFF.

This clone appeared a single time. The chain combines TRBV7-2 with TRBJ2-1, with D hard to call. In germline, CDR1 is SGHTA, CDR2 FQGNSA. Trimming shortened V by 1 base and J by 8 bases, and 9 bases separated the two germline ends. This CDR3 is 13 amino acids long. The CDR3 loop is CASSLVVAYEQFF. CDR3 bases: TGTGCCAGCAGCTTAGTCGTTGCTTATGAGCAGTTCTTC.

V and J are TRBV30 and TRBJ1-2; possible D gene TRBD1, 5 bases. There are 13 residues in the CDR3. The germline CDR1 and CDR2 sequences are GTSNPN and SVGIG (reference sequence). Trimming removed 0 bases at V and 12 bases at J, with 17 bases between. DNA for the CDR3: TGTGCCTGGAGTGTACGGGTTGGTGGGGGACACACCTTC. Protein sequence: CAWSVRVGGGHTF.

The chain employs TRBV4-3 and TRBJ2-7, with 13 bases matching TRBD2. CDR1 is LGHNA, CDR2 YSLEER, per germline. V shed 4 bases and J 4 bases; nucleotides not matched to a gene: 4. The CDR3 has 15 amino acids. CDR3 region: CASSLGLAGDYEQYF. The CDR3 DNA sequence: TGCGCCAGCAGCCTCGGACTAGCGGGAGATTACGAGCAGTACTTC.

The CDR3 reads CASSKTPVPYNEQFF. DNA for the CDR3: TGTGCCAGCAGCAAGACACCAGTTCCCTACAATGAGCAGTTCTTC. V usage is TRBV7-9 and J usage is TRBJ2-1; D is uncertain. Germline-derived CDR1 and CDR2 are SEHNR and FQNEAQ (reference sequence). The ends were cut back, 5 bases at V and 2 bases at J, with 13 bases in the middle. There are 15 residues in the CDR3. The full variable domain, rest sourced from reference TRBV7-9 and TRBJ2-1, is DTGVSQNPRHKITKRGQNVTFRCDPISEHNRLYWYRQTLGQGPEFLTYFQNEAQLEKSRLLSDRFSAERPKGSFSTLEIQRTEQGDSAMYLCASSKTPVPYNEQFFGPGTRLTVL.

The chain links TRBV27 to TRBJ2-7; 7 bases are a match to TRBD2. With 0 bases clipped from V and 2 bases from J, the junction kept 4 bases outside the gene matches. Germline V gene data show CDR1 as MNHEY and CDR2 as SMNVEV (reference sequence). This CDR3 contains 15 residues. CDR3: CASSLSGGVTYEQYF. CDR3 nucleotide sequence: TGTGCCAGCAGTTTATCGGGGGGGGTTACCTACGAGCAGTACTTC.

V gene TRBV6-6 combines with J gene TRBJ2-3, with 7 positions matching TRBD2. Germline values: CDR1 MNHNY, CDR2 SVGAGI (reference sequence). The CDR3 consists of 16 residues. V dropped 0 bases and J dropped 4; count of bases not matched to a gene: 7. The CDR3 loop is CASSYSREGLSDTQYF. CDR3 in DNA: TGTGCCAGCAGTTACTCGAGGGAGGGACTATCAGATACGCAGTATTTT.

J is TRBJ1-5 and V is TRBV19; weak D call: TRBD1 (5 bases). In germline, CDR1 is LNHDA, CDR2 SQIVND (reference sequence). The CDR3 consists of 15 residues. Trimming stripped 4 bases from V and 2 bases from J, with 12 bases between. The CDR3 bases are TGTGCCAGTAGTACCGGGACGGGACGCAATCAGCCCCAGCATTTT. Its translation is CASSTGTGRNQPQHF.

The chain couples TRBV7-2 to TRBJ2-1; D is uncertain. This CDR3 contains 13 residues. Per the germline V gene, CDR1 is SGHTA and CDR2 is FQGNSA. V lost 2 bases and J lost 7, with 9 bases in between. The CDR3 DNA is TGTGCCAGCAGCTTAAACAGCTTGAATGAGCAGTTCTTC. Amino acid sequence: CASSLNSLNEQFF.

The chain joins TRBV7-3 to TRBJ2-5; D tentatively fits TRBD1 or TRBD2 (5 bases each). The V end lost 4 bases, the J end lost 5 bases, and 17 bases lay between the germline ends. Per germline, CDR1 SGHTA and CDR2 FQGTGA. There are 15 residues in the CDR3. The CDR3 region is CASSSGPGTEETQYF. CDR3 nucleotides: TGTGCCAGCAGCTCCGGACCGGGGACGGAGGAGACCCAGTACTTC.

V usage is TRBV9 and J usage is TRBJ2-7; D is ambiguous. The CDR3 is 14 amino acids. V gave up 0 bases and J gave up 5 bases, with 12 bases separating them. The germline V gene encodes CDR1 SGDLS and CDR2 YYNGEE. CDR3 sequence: CASSVGGPWDEQYF. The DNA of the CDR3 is TGTGCCAGCAGCGTAGGTGGCCCCTGGGACGAGCAGTACTTC.

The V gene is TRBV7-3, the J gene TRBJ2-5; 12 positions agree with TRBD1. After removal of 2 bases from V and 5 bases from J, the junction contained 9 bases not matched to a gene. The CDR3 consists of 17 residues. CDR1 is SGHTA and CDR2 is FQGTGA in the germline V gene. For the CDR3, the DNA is TGTGCCAGCAGCTTAGGCCGGGACAGGGGGCTCAGGGAGACCCAGTACTTC. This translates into CASSLGRDRGLRETQYF.

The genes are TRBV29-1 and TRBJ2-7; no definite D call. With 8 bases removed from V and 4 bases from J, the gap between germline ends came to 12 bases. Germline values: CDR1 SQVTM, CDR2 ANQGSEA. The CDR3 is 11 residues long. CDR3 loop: CSFSWLYEQYF. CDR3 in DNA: TGCAGCTTCTCGTGGCTATACGAGCAGTACTTC.

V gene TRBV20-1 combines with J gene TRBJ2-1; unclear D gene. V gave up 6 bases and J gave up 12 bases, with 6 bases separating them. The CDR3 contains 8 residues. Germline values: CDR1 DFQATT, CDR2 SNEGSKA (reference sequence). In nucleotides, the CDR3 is TGCAGTGCCCCCGGGCAGTTCTTC. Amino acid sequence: CSAPGQFF.

The CDR3 nucleotides read TGCAGCGTTGCCAGGTCTCAGACAGGGAGCTACGAGCAGTACTTC. Its translation is CSVARSQTGSYEQYF. V and J are TRBV29-1 and TRBJ2-7, with TRBD1 matching 7 bases. The ends lost 4 bases at V and 3 bases at J; junction bases unmatched: 12. The CDR3 covers 15 residues. Germline CDR1 reads SQVTM; CDR2 reads ANQGSEA.